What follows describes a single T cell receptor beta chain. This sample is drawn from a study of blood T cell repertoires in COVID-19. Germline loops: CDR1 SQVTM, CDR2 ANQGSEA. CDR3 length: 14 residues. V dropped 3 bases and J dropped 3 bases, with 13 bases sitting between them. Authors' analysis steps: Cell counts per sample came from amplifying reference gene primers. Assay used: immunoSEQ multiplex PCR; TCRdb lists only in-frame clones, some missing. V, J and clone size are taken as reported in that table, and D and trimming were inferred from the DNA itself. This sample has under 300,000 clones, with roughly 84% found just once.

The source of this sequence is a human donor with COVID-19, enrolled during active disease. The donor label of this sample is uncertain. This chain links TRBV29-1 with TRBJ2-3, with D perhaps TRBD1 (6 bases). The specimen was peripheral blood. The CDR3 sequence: CSVEGALRTDTQYF. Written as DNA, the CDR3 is TGCAGCGTTGAGGGGGCTCTACGTACAGATACGCAGTATTTT.